The following is a T cell receptor beta chain sequence with its context. Its antigen is undetermined. The sample comes from a study of shared clonotypes between healthy human individuals. Findings and limits, study-wide: The low donor count limited represented genetic and exposure-history diversity.

Germline V CDR1 and CDR2: ENHRY, SYGVKD. CDR3 length: 15 amino acids. Trimming pared 2 bases from V and 2 bases from J, leaving 11 bases between. TCRdb's table, derived via immunoSEQ multiplex PCR, lists solely in-frame clones and lacks some. The repertoire holds roughly 2.6 million clones, with approximately 94% as singletons. Sequenced: naive CD4+ T cells sorted from blood. The sample's subset: CD45RA+ positively selected. The V gene is TRBV10-3, the J gene TRBJ2-3; the D gene is possibly TRBD2 (5 bases). The source is a man aged 18-30 years in good health. The CDR3 loop reads CAISERGLPTDTQYF. The CDR3 DNA reads TGTGCCATCAGTGAGCGGGGTCTACCCACAGATACGCAGTATTTT.